A single sample gave rise to the 14 T cell receptor beta chains below, sequenced in a study of blood T cell repertoires in COVID-19. The method was immunoSEQ multiplex PCR; TCRdb's version includes in-frame clones alone and lacks a portion of them. The sample carries about 37,000 clones, around 86% recorded once. The sequenced sample consisted of peripheral blood. All receptors derive from a human donor in a cohort sampled during active COVID-19.

The chain joins TRBV10-3 to TRBJ1-1, with TRBD1 as a possible D gene (6 bases). The germline gives CDR1 ENHRY, CDR2 SYGVKD. The V and J ends lost 6 bases and 3 bases respectively, with 11 bases between them. This CDR3 comprises 13 residues. The CDR3 DNA is TGTGCCATCAGCCCGGACAGATACACTGAAGCTTTCTTT. The encoded protein is CAISPDRYTEAFF.

This rearrangement joins TRBV3-1 (or the pseudogene TRBV3-2) to TRBJ2-5; unclear D gene. The CDR3 has 14 amino acids. Trimming removed 2 bases from V and 5 bases from J, with 12 bases in between. Germline V gives CDR1 LGHDT, CDR2 YNNKEL (reference sequence). CDR3 protein: CASSQPLVYETQYF. The CDR3 nucleotides read TGTGCCAGCAGCCAACCCCTAGTGTATGAGACCCAGTACTTC.

The V call is TRBV20-1, the J call TRBJ2-7, with D perhaps TRBD2 (5 bases). Germline-derived CDR1 and CDR2 are DFQATT and SNEGSKA (reference sequence). The CDR3 runs 11 residues. The chain's CDR3 is CKGGRVDEQYF. CDR3 bases: TGCAAGGGTGGGAGAGTCGACGAGCAGTACTTC.

The chain is built from TRBV25-1 and TRBJ1-1, with TRBD1 matching over 8 bases. CDR3 length equals 14 residues. The V gene's germline CDR1 is MGHDK and CDR2 SYGVNS. Trimming at V came to 5 bases and at J to 3 bases, leaving 5 bases not matched to a gene. The CDR3 reads CASSNQGAHTEAFF. CDR3 DNA sequence: TGTGCCAGCAGTAACCAGGGGGCCCACACTGAAGCTTTCTTT.

This sequence joins TRBV5-1 and TRBJ1-1; D not resolved. Germline CDR1 is SGHRS and CDR2 is YFSETQ. The CDR3 spans 15 residues. Trimming took 0 bases from V and 1 from J, leaving 10 bases between them. Here the CDR3 reads CASSLALSSNTEAFF. CDR3 coding DNA: TGCGCCAGCAGCTTGGCCTTGAGCTCGAACACTGAAGCTTTCTTT.

Turning to this clone: This CDR3 is also generated by other DNA sequences in the sample. The chain joins TRBV5-1 to TRBJ2-3; 10 bases map to TRBD2. The V gene end was trimmed by 1 base and the J gene end by 4 bases; junction bases not matched to a gene: 3. Per germline, CDR1 SGHRS and CDR2 YFSETQ. The length of the CDR3 is 15 residues. CDR3 nucleotides: TGCGCCAGCAGCTTGAGCGGGGGGGCGGCAGATACGCAGTATTTT. It encodes CASSLSGGAADTQYF.

The V call is TRBV6-2 or TRBV6-3, the J call TRBJ2-1; 12 bases agree with TRBD2. The germline V gene has CDR1 MNHEY and CDR2 SVGEGT. The CDR3 extends over 17 amino acids. V was clipped by 5 bases and J by 1 base; unmatched bases: 6. The CDR3 region is CASSRAGTSGSYNEQFF. The CDR3 DNA is TGTGCCAGCAGTAGAGCCGGGACTAGCGGGTCCTACAATGAGCAGTTCTTC.

This chain links TRBV11-2 with TRBJ1-2; 12 bases match TRBD1. CDR1 and CDR2 (germline): SGHAT, FQNNGV. V was pared by 2 bases and J by 2 bases, with 12 bases of the junction left unmatched. The CDR3 has 19 residues. CDR3 amino acids: CASSLTRPGTGGENYGYTF. CDR3 DNA sequence: TGTGCCAGCAGCTTAACCCGTCCCGGGACAGGGGGCGAAAACTATGGCTACACCTTC.

The chain has TRBV6-2 or TRBV6-3 and TRBJ2-1, with 13 bases lining up with TRBD2. CDR1 is MNHEY and CDR2 is SVGEGT in the germline V gene. The CDR3 consists of 17 residues. V lost 6 bases, J lost 3 bases, and 8 bases stayed unmatched. Here the CDR3 reads CASSPGGTSGNYNEQFF. DNA of the CDR3: TGTGCCAGCAGCCCCGGGGGGACTAGCGGGAACTACAATGAGCAGTTCTTC.

This chain connects TRBV9 to TRBJ2-5; possibly TRBD1 for D (6 bases). V lost 2 bases and J 5 bases, leaving 10 bases between the germline ends. Germline-derived CDR1 and CDR2 are SGDLS and YYNGEE. The CDR3 length is 13 residues. The CDR3 sequence is CASSVTGSETQYF. CDR3 in DNA: TGTGCCAGCAGCGTCACAGGGTCCGAGACCCAGTACTTC.

A remark on this clone: A junction boundary mismatches the germline segment, possibly from a read error. This chain uses TRBV5-1 with TRBJ2-7; 9 bases are shared with TRBD2. The CDR3 extends over 16 amino acids. Germline CDR1 reads SGHRS; CDR2 reads YFSETQ. The CDR3 DNA follows: TGCGCCAGCAGCTTGGTAGGCAGCGGGAGGTCCTCCGAGCAGTACTTC. Protein sequence: CASSLVGSGRSSEQYF.

The chain uses TRBV24-1 and TRBJ2-7; 9 positions agree with TRBD2. The V gene end was trimmed by 2 bases and the J gene end by 2 bases; junction bases not matched to a gene: 12. The CDR3 extends over 18 amino acids. Germline V lookup: CDR1 KGHDR, CDR2 SFDVKD. CDR3 region: CATSDSKNPSGVTYEQYF. CDR3 nucleotide sequence: TGTGCCACCAGTGATTCTAAAAACCCTAGCGGGGTCACCTACGAGCAGTACTTC.

This chain connects TRBV5-1 to TRBJ1-1, with no clear D. Germline V gene lookup returns CDR1 SGHRS and CDR2 YFSETQ. The CDR3 has 15 residues. The V end lost 0 bases, the J end lost 5 bases, and 14 bases lay between the germline ends. The CDR3 spells CASSLVPGGETEAFF. CDR3 DNA: TGCGCCAGCAGCTTGGTTCCAGGCGGGGAGACTGAAGCTTTCTTT.

A single count supports this clone. V gene TRBV5-6 combines with J gene TRBJ2-1; D is unclear. CDR1 and CDR2 (germline): SGHDT, YYEEEE. CDR3 length: 11 amino acids. The germline V and J ends were trimmed by 3 bases and 9 bases, with 7 bases remaining between them. CDR3 protein: CASSSSIEQFF. CDR3 coding DNA: TGTGCCAGCAGCTCCAGTATTGAGCAGTTCTTC.